Sequencing of this TCR beta chain was carried out in a study of blood T cell repertoires in COVID-19. Looking at the study overall: Both acute and convalescent COVID-19 samples were obtained from the United States, Italy and Spain.

The assay was immunoSEQ multiplex PCR, and TCRdb's table has in-frame clones only and misses some. In the table there are 50,000 to 80,000 clones, around nine tenths of which are singletons. Donors in Cohort 3 counted as recovered after two negative PCRs, clearance, or symptom resolution. This receptor was taken from a woman between 40 and 55 years old who had recovered from COVID-19. The source material was PBMCs or T cells enriched from blood (not recorded which).

As DNA, the CDR3 is TGTGCCAGCAGCCCCGCAGATACGCAGTATTTT. Translation: CASSPADTQYF. The chain is built from TRBV11-2 and TRBJ2-3; unclear D gene. Germline V lookup: CDR1 SGHAT, CDR2 FQNNGV. Between the trimmed V and J ends, which lost 5 bases and 4 bases, there was a span of 4 bases. CDR3 size: 11 residues.